These 30 T cell receptor beta chains came from one sample sequenced in a study of human T cells and chemical hapten exposure. Time point specified: pre-sensitization, week 0. Noted treatment: therapeutic diphenylcyclopropenone sensitization with weekly scalp DPC. TCRdb used MiXCR to reprocess the RACE reads, holding one entry per CDR3 protein. Among approximately 370,000 distinct CDR3 sequences listed, around 5.5% were seen once. Specimen: whole blood, collected in connection with sensitization to the hapten diphenylcyclopropenone (DPC). The receptors shown here come from a woman under 30 with alopecia areata. Some clones in this sample may be carry-over from other donors' samples.

This chain connects TRBV20-1 to TRBJ2-4, with unresolved D. This CDR3 comprises 13 residues. The germline gives CDR1 DFQATT, CDR2 SNEGSKA (reference sequence). V shed 5 bases and J shed 0 bases, with 8 bases lying between them. The CDR3 region is CSAQVLAKNIQYF. In DNA, the CDR3 is TGCAGTGCTCAGGTTTTAGCCAAAAACATTCAGTACTTC.

The rearrangement joins TRBV7-2 to TRBJ1-5, with 7 bases lining up with TRBD1. The CDR3 has 14 amino acids. V trimming: 5 bases; J trimming: 9 bases; junction bases outside the gene matches: 10. Germline assignment: CDR1 SGHTA and CDR2 FQGNSA. The CDR3 spells CASSPLGGGAPQHF. DNA for the CDR3: TGTGCCAGCAGCCCTTTGGGAGGGGGCGCGCCCCAGCATTTT.

Comments on this clonotype: Given a much more abundant clone one base away, this may be a read error. This rearrangement joins TRBV25-1 to TRBJ1-2; tentative D call: TRBD1 (6 bases). This CDR3 contains 15 residues. Trimming shortened V by 4 bases and J by 8 bases, and 20 bases separated the two germline ends. Germline CDR1 and CDR2: MGHDK and SYGVNS. The CDR3 bases are TGTGCCAGCAGTGGAAAAGGGACATCTAGGGCCGGCTACACCTTC. It encodes CASSGKGTSRAGYTF.

V gene TRBV20-1 combines with J gene TRBJ1-2, with unresolved D. This CDR3 spans 14 amino acids. V lost 5 bases and J 4 bases, leaving 17 bases between the germline ends. Germline V gene data show CDR1 as DFQATT and CDR2 as SNEGSKA (reference sequence). The CDR3 here is CSARERAAVYGYTF. CDR3 nucleotide sequence: TGCAGTGCTCGGGAGAGGGCTGCGGTCTATGGCTACACCTTC.

This clonotype came up many times. The chain couples TRBV7-9 to TRBJ2-2; 10 positions agree with TRBD1. From germline, CDR1 is SEHNR and CDR2 FQNEAQ (reference sequence). This CDR3 comprises 20 residues. V lost 4 bases and J lost 6; bases outside the gene matches: 20. The DNA for the CDR3 is TGTGCCAGCAGCTACCCCGGTGGGACAGGGGCAGGAGGTCGATCCGGGGAGCTGTTTTTT. Its translation is CASSYPGGTGAGGRSGELFF. The full variable domain, completed using reference TRBV7-9 and TRBJ2-2, is DTGVSQNPRHKITKRGQNVTFRCDPISEHNRLYWYRQTLGQGPEFLTYFQNEAQLEKSRLLSDRFSAERPKGSFSTLEIQRTEQGDSAMYLCASSYPGGTGAGGRSGELFFGEGSRLTVL.

This clonotype has ten or more counts. This rearrangement joins TRBV4-2 to TRBJ1-3; D gene uncertain. Germline CDR1 is LGHNA and CDR2 is YNFKEQ. The germline V and J ends were trimmed by 0 bases and 4 bases, with 16 bases remaining between them. The CDR3 loop spans 17 amino acids. CDR3 DNA sequence: TGTGCCAGCAGCCAAGATCTCGTGGCACCTGGAGGAAACACCATATATTTT. Translated, it gives CASSQDLVAPGGNTIYF.

This clonotype has ten or more counts. V usage is TRBV20-1 and J usage is TRBJ1-5; D perhaps matches TRBD1 (6 bases). Germline V gene sequence: CDR1 DFQATT, CDR2 SNEGSKA (reference sequence). The CDR3 length is 17 residues. Trimming pared 3 bases from V and 3 bases from J, leaving 21 bases between. The CDR3: CSASPPGGGGLNQPQHF. The CDR3 coding sequence is TGCAGTGCTAGCCCACCAGGTGGGGGGGGCCTCAATCAGCCCCAGCATTTT.

This clonotype came up many times. This chain's CDR3 is CSARGSGEQETQYF. CDR3 bases: TGCAGTGCTAGGGGTAGCGGGGAACAAGAGACCCAGTACTTC. The J gene is TRBJ2-5, the V gene TRBV20-1; the match to TRBD2 covers 8 bases. The V segment lost 3 bases and the J segment 2 bases; nucleotides outside the gene matches: 5. Germline V gene sequence: CDR1 DFQATT, CDR2 SNEGSKA (reference sequence). CDR3 size: 14 residues.

The chain couples TRBV9 to TRBJ2-7; TRBD1 agrees at 7 bases. The J segment lost 3 bases and the V segment lost 3 bases, leaving 9 bases of the junction unmatched. CDR3 size: 15 residues. Germline V gives CDR1 SGDLS, CDR2 YYNGEE. CDR3: CASSAAGTDHYEQYF. Written as DNA, the CDR3 is TGTGCCAGCAGCGCCGCCGGGACAGACCACTACGAGCAGTACTTC.

This rearrangement joins TRBV28 to TRBJ2-1; maybe TRBD1 (5 bases). V was trimmed by 6 bases and J by 7 bases, leaving 10 bases between them. Germline CDR1 MDHEN, CDR2 SYDVKM. The CDR3 runs 12 residues. In DNA, the CDR3 is TGTGCCAGCAGGGAAGGGGTAAATGAGCAGTTCTTC. This translates into CASREGVNEQFF.

The chain is built from TRBV27 and TRBJ2-5, with D perhaps matching TRBD1 (6 bases). Germline CDR1 is MNHEY and CDR2 is SMNVEV (reference sequence). V was clipped by 6 bases and J by 1 base, with 18 bases between them. CDR3 length: 16 amino acids. CDR3 in amino acids: CASSLGWTELQETQYF. The DNA for the CDR3 is TGTGCCAGCAGCCTGGGGTGGACAGAGCTCCAAGAGACCCAGTACTTC.

This clonotype showed up many times. The rearrangement joins TRBV6-5 to TRBJ1-1, with D tentatively TRBD1 (5 bases). V was cut by 2 bases and J by 0 bases, with 7 bases left in between. This CDR3 comprises 14 residues. Germline V gene sequence: CDR1 MNHEY, CDR2 SVGAGI. This chain's CDR3 is CASSYGGLNTEAFF. Here the CDR3 DNA reads TGTGCCAGCAGTTACGGGGGTTTGAACACTGAAGCTTTCTTT.

There are many counts of this clonotype. The rearrangement uses TRBV6-5 and TRBJ1-6; D unresolved. CDR1 and CDR2 (germline): MNHEY, SVGAGI. Deletions cut 0 bases from V and 3 bases from J, with 12 bases between. The CDR3 spans 17 residues. For the CDR3, the DNA is TGTGCCAGCAGTTACTCATGGACGACCGACTATAATTCACCCCTCCACTTT. This encodes CASSYSWTTDYNSPLHF.

The sample holds many counts of this clonotype. The V gene is TRBV29-1, the J gene TRBJ2-7; TRBD2 aligns across 13 bases. Per the germline V gene, CDR1 is SQVTM and CDR2 is ANQGSEA. CDR3 size: 15 residues. The V gene end was trimmed by 4 bases and the J gene end by 2 bases; junction bases not matched to a gene: 5. This CDR3 is CSVGGGLAGAYEQYF. CDR3 DNA sequence: TGCAGCGTTGGGGGAGGACTAGCGGGGGCCTACGAGCAGTACTTC.

The V call is TRBV7-8, the J call TRBJ2-3; D remains unclear. Germline V CDR1 and CDR2: SGHVS, FQNEAQ. V lost 4 bases and J lost 8, with 7 bases in between. The CDR3 is 11 residues long. The DNA of the CDR3 is TGTGCCAGCAGCTCGCCATTTACGCAGTATTTT. Translated, it gives CASSSPFTQYF.

This clonotype was observed a few times. V usage is TRBV27 and J usage is TRBJ2-3; D remains ambiguous. Trimming removed 6 bases at V and 6 bases at J, with 13 bases between. The germline V gene has CDR1 MNHEY and CDR2 SMNVEV (reference sequence). The CDR3 contains 13 residues. CDR3 in amino acids: CASRRSIEDTQYF. As DNA, the CDR3 is TGTGCCAGCAGGCGGTCGATTGAGGATACGCAGTATTTT.

This clonotype was recorded at least ten times. This sequence joins TRBV9 and TRBJ2-2; 7 bases are shared with TRBD1. Germline V gene data show CDR1 as SGDLS and CDR2 as YYNGEE. After removal of 0 bases from V and 1 base from J, the junction contained 3 bases not matched to a gene. The CDR3 length is 16 residues. CDR3 DNA: TGTGCCAGCAGCGTAGACAGGGGCCTGAACACCGGGGAGCTGTTTTTT. This translates into CASSVDRGLNTGELFF. The whole variable domain, filled in from reference TRBV9 and TRBJ2-2, reads DSGVTQTPKHLITATGQRVTLRCSPRSGDLSVYWYQQSLDQGLQFLIQYYNGEERAKGNILERFSAQQFPDLHSELNLSSLELGDSALYFCASSVDRGLNTGELFFGEGSRLTVL.

This clonotype came up many times. The chain employs TRBV7-8 and TRBJ2-3; 9 bases line up with TRBD2. V shed 1 base, J shed 7 bases, and the junction held 12 bases outside the gene matches. The CDR3 is made up of 17 amino acids. Germline CDR1 SGHVS, CDR2 FQNEAQ. The DNA of the CDR3 is TGTGCCAGCAGCTTAGTATGGGCGGGGACTAGCATCAATACGCAGTATTTT. This sequence encodes CASSLVWAGTSINTQYF.

This clonotype was observed a few times. This sequence joins TRBV18 and TRBJ1-6; no clear D. The germline CDR1 and CDR2 sequences are KGHSH and LQKENI. CDR3 length: 14 amino acids. Trimming cost V 3 bases and J 6 bases, with 9 bases left between them. The CDR3 loop is CASSPRNSNSPLHF. The CDR3 DNA is TGTGCCAGCTCACCGAGGAACAGTAATTCACCCCTCCACTTT.

This clonotype was observed at least ten times. The chain couples TRBV10-3 to TRBJ2-1, with 7 bases aligning to TRBD1. Germline V lookup: CDR1 ENHRY, CDR2 SYGVKD. The CDR3 runs to 16 residues. Trimming at V came to 0 bases and at J to 5 bases, leaving 7 bases not matched to a gene. For the CDR3, the DNA is TGTGCCATCAGTGAGTCCTGGCAGGGGGTCAACAATGAGCAGTTCTTC. Translating it yields CAISESWQGVNNEQFF.

Ten or more counts support this clonotype. In DNA, the CDR3 is TGTGCCAGCAGCCCGGACCCCGTCTACGAGCAGTACTTC. It translates to CASSPDPVYEQYF. The J gene is TRBJ2-7, the V gene TRBV7-2; D is undetermined. This CDR3 comprises 13 residues. Trimming cost V 5 bases and J 3 bases, with 11 bases left between them. In germline, CDR1 is SGHTA, CDR2 FQGNSA.

In this sample, this clonotype turned up a few times. The chain links TRBV6-6 to TRBJ1-5; the D gene is possibly TRBD1 (6 bases). CDR3 length equals 13 residues. The germline CDR1 and CDR2 sequences are MNHNY and SVGAGI (reference sequence). V lost 6 bases, J lost 6 bases, and 12 bases lay in between. This chain's CDR3 is CASRTDSSQPQHF. DNA of the CDR3: TGTGCCAGCAGGACGGACAGTAGTCAGCCCCAGCATTTT.

This clonotype occurred a few times. This sequence joins TRBV12-3 or TRBV12-4 and TRBJ1-3, with 7 bases that match TRBD1. CDR3 size: 15 residues. V trimming: 6 bases; J trimming: 2 bases; junction bases outside the gene matches: 7. The CDR3 spells CASSRSDRAGNTIYF. The CDR3 nucleotides read TGTGCCAGCAGCCGTTCTGACAGGGCTGGAAACACCATATATTTT.

This clonotype occurred many times. V gene TRBV7-2 combines with J gene TRBJ2-3, with D hard to call. The germline V gene encodes CDR1 SGHTA and CDR2 FQGNSA. This CDR3 has 13 residues. The V gene lost 2 bases and the J gene lost 3 bases, with 6 bases spanning the gap. The CDR3 here is CASSLILTDTQYF. CDR3 in DNA: TGTGCCAGCAGCTTAATTCTGACAGATACGCAGTATTTT.

This clonotype was seen repeatedly, ten times or more. At one end the junction does not follow the germline gene, possibly because of a read error. The chain is built from TRBV2 and TRBJ2-7; TRBD1 agrees at 8 bases. Per germline, CDR1 SNHLY and CDR2 FYNNEI. The CDR3 runs to 14 residues. CDR3 sequence reads: CATSLQGGTYEQYF. CDR3 DNA: TGTGCCACCAGTCTACAGGGGGGAACCTACGAGCAGTACTTC.

This clonotype was detected only a few times. The chain has TRBV2 and TRBJ1-5, with a tentative D call TRBD1 (5 bases). The germline CDR1 and CDR2 sequences are SNHLY and FYNNEI. The CDR3 contains 16 residues. Trimming removed 7 bases at V and 6 bases at J, with 22 bases between. The CDR3 sequence is CASKGASLPGGQPQHF. In nucleotides, the CDR3 is TGTGCCAGCAAAGGGGCCTCCCTCCCTGGCGGTCAGCCCCAGCATTTT.

Many counts were recorded for this clonotype. The gene calls are TRBV11-1 and TRBJ2-7; TRBD1 agrees at 7 bases. CDR1 SGHAT and CDR2 FQDESV come from the germline V gene (reference sequence). This CDR3 has 14 amino acids. Trimming took 5 bases from V and 3 from J; bases not matched to a gene: 7. The CDR3 nucleotides read TGTGCCAGCAGCAACTGGGACAGCTACTACGAGCAGTACTTC. Translated: CASSNWDSYYEQYF.

This sequence joins TRBV4-3 and TRBJ2-3; D possibly corresponds to TRBD1 (5 bases). CDR1 LGHNA and CDR2 YSLEER come from the germline V gene. This CDR3 spans 15 amino acids. The germline V and J ends were trimmed by 1 base and 5 bases, with 13 bases remaining between them. CDR3 region: CASSQVYPRGDTQYF. The CDR3 nucleotides read TGCGCCAGCAGCCAAGTATACCCAAGGGGAGATACGCAGTATTTT.

This chain joins TRBV20-1 and TRBJ2-3, with 10 bases lining up with TRBD2. Germline trimming cut 5 bases from V and 3 bases from J; bases unmatched to any gene: 5. Germline V lookup: CDR1 DFQATT, CDR2 SNEGSKA (reference sequence). There are 14 residues in the CDR3. The CDR3 region is CSAPLLAGTDTQYF. Here the CDR3 DNA reads TGCAGTGCTCCCCTACTAGCGGGAACAGATACGCAGTATTTT.

The chain uses TRBV6-5 and TRBJ1-3, with D perhaps matching TRBD1 (5 bases). The CDR3 runs 16 residues. CDR1 is MNHEY, CDR2 SVGAGI, per germline. The ends were cut back, 5 bases at V and 0 bases at J, with 14 bases in the middle. DNA of the CDR3: TGTGCCAGCAGTCCGGGGACGGTTAGCTCTGGAAACACCATATATTTT. Its translation: CASSPGTVSSGNTIYF.